The 11 T cell receptor beta chains listed next were all sequenced from one sample in a study of blood T cell repertoires in COVID-19. TCRdb keeps only in-frame clones here, not all; method: immunoSEQ multiplex PCR. The sample contains 200,000 to 250,000 clones, about 79% of which appear only once. Specimen: peripheral blood. The receptors shown here come from a man older than 75 with acute or convalescent COVID-19.

Details on this clone: Other DNA sequences in the same sample also yield this CDR3. The chain joins TRBV5-1 to TRBJ1-2; no clear D. The germline V gene has CDR1 SGHRS and CDR2 YFSETQ. V was trimmed by 2 bases and J by 0 bases, leaving 8 bases between them. The CDR3 is 14 residues long. The CDR3 DNA sequence: TGCGCCAGCAGCTTAGGGAGGTCTAACTATGGCTACACCTTC. Translated: CASSLGRSNYGYTF.

The V call is TRBV5-8, the J call TRBJ2-5; a possible D gene is TRBD1 (6 bases). V was cut by 2 bases and J by 1 base, with 15 bases left in between. This CDR3 is built from 16 residues. Germline CDR1 SGHTS, CDR2 YDEGEE. CDR3 DNA: TGTGCCAGCAGCTTACACAGGGAAAATCCCCAAGAGACCCAGTACTTC. This sequence encodes CASSLHRENPQETQYF.

This sequence joins TRBV30 and TRBJ2-2; D remains ambiguous. The CDR3 contains 14 residues. Germline assignment: CDR1 GTSNPN and CDR2 SVGIG (reference sequence). The V end lost 0 bases, the J end lost 0 bases, and 5 bases lay between the germline ends. DNA for the CDR3: TGTGCCTGGAGTGTCCTCGCGAACACCGGGGAGCTGTTTTTT. Translated: CAWSVLANTGELFF. Full variable domain (rest looked up from reference TRBV30 and TRBJ2-2): SQTIHQWPATLVQPVGSPLSLECTVEGTSNPNLYWYRQAAGRGLQLLFYSVGIGQISSEVPQNLSASRPQDRQFILSSKKLLLSDSGFYLCAWSVLANTGELFFGEGSRLTVL.

This clone was recorded a few times. This rearrangement joins TRBV19 to TRBJ2-7; 7 nucleotides match TRBD2. The CDR3 spans 15 residues. CDR1 LNHDA and CDR2 SQIVND come from the germline V gene (reference sequence). The junction had 11 bases not matched to a gene; V was cut back by 6 bases and J by 3 bases. CDR3 sequence: CASRFTGTTNYEQYF. DNA of the CDR3: TGTGCCAGTAGATTCACCGGGACTACCAACTACGAGCAGTACTTC.

This chain links TRBV28 with TRBJ1-6; possible D gene TRBD1, 5 bases. This CDR3 region has 16 residues. Trimming took 2 bases from V and 9 from J, leaving 17 bases between them. The germline V gene encodes CDR1 MDHEN and CDR2 SYDVKM. This CDR3 reads CASSLVGHHRSSPLHF. The CDR3 DNA reads TGTGCCAGCAGTTTAGTAGGACACCATCGGAGTTCACCCCTCCACTTT.

This chain links TRBV6-2 or TRBV6-3 with TRBJ2-3; 13 bases align to TRBD2. J lost 2 bases, V lost 2 bases, and 1 base had no gene match. The CDR3 has 16 residues. Per germline, CDR1 MNHEY and CDR2 SVGEGT. The CDR3 nucleotides read TGTGCCAGCAGTTACGGGACTAGCGGGATCACAGATACGCAGTATTTT. This translates into CASSYGTSGITDTQYF.

V is TRBV2 and J is TRBJ2-2, with 8 bases fitting TRBD1. CDR1 and CDR2 from the germline V gene are SNHLY and FYNNEI. The V segment lost 6 bases and the J segment 3 bases; nucleotides outside the gene matches: 6. The CDR3 extends over 15 amino acids. The CDR3 loop reads CASRATGVDTGELFF. The CDR3, as DNA: TGTGCCAGCAGGGCGACAGGGGTAGACACCGGGGAGCTGTTTTTT. Full variable domain (outside the CDR3, taken from reference TRBV2 and TRBJ2-2): EPEVTQTPSHQVTQMGQEVILRCVPISNHLYFYWYRQILGQKVEFLVSFYNNEISEKSEIFDDQFSVERPDGSNFTLKIRSTKLEDSAMYFCASRATGVDTGELFFGEGSRLTVL.

The V and J genes are TRBV25-1 and TRBJ1-6; D perhaps matches TRBD1 (6 bases). CDR3 length: 14 amino acids. Germline V gene lookup returns CDR1 MGHDK and CDR2 SYGVNS. V shed 5 bases and J shed 4 bases, with 9 bases lying between them. The CDR3 DNA reads TGTGCCAGCAGTCGGGGGGCTTATAATTCACCCCTCCACTTT. Protein product: CASSRGAYNSPLHF.

The chain couples TRBV5-1 to TRBJ2-7; 7 nucleotides line up with TRBD1. J lost 1 base, V lost 3 bases, and 4 bases had no gene match. Looked up from germline, CDR1 is SGHRS and CDR2 is YFSETQ. The CDR3 extends over 14 amino acids. CDR3 DNA sequence: TGCGCCAGCAGCTCAGGGGGTATGTCCTACGAGCAGTACTTC. Translation: CASSSGGMSYEQYF.

This clone was seen a single time. The chain is built from TRBV20-1 and TRBJ1-2; no definite D call. Germline V gene data show CDR1 as DFQATT and CDR2 as SNEGSKA (reference sequence). CDR3 length equals 10 residues. V dropped 5 bases and J dropped 9 bases, with 10 bases sitting between them. The CDR3 region is CSAPDTRYTF. The CDR3 nucleotides read TGCAGTGCTCCTGACACACGCTACACCTTC.

V gene TRBV6-5 combines with J gene TRBJ1-2, with D possibly TRBD1 on 6 matching bases. Per germline, CDR1 MNHEY and CDR2 SVGAGI. This CDR3 comprises 12 residues. Trimming removed 4 bases at V and 6 bases at J, with 9 bases between. The DNA for the CDR3 is TGTGCCAGCAGTTCAGGGGATGATGGCTACACCTTC. This gives the protein CASSSGDDGYTF.